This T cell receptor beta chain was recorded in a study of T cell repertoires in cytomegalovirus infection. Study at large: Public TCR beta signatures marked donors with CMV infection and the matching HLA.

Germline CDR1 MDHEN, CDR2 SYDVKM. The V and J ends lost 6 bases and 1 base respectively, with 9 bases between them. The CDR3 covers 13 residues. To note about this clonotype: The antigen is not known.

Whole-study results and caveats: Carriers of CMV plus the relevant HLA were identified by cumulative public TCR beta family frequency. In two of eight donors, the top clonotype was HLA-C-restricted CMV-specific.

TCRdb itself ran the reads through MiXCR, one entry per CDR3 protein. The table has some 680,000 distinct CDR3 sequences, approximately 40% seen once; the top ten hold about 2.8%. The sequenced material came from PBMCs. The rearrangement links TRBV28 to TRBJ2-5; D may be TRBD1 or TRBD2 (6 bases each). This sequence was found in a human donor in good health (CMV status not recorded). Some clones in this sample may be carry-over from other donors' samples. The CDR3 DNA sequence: TGTGCCAGCAGGTCGGGGGCCCAAGAGACCCAGTACTTC. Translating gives CASRSGAQETQYF.